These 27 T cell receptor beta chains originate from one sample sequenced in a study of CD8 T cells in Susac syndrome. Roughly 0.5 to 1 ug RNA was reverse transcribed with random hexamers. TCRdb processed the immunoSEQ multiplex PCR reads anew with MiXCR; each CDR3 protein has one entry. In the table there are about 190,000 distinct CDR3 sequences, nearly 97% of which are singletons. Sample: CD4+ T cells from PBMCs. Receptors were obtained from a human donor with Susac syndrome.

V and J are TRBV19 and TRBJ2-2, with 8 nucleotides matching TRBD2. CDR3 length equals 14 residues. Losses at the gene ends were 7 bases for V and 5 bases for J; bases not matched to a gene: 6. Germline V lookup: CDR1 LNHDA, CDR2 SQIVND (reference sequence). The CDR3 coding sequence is TGTGCCAGTATTAGGTTAGCGGGGACCGGGGAGCTGTTTTTT. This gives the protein CASIRLAGTGELFF.

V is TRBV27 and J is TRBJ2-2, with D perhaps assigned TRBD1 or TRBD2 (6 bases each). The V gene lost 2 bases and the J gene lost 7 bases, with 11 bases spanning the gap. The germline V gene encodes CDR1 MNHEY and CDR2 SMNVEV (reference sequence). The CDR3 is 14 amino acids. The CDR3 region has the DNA TGTGCCAGCAGTTTACAGGGGAGGAGCGGGGAGCTGTTTTTT. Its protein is CASSLQGRSGELFF.

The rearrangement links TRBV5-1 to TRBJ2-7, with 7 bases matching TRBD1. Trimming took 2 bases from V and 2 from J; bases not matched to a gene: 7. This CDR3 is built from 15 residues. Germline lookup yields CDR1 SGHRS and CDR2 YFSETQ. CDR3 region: CASSFGQVLPYEQYF. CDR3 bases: TGCGCCAGCAGCTTCGGACAGGTCCTCCCCTACGAGCAGTACTTC.

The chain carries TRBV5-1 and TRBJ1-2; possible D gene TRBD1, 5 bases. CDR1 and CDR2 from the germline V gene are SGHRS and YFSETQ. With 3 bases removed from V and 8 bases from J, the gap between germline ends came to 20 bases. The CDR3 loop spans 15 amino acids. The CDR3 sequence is CASSSLGTPRDGYTF. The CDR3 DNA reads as TGCGCCAGCAGCTCCCTTGGGACCCCAAGGGACGGCTACACCTTC.

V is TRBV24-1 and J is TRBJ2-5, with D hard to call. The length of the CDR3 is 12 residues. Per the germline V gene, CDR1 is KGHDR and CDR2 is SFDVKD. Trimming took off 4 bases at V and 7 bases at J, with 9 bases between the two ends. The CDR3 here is CATSDPLGTQYF. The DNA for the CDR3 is TGTGCCACCAGTGACCCTTTGGGGACCCAGTACTTC.

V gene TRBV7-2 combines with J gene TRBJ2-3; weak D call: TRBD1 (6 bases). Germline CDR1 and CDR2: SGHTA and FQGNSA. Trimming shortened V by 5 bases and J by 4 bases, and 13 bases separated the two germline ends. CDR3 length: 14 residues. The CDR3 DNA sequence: TGTGCCAGCAGCAAGGGACAATTCCCAGATACGCAGTATTTT. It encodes CASSKGQFPDTQYF.

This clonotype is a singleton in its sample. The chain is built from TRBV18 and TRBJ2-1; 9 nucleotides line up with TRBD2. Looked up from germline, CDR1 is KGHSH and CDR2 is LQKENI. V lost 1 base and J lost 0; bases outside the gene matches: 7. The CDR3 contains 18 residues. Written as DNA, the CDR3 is TGTGCCAGCTCACCACTCGTAGCTAGCGGGGTCTCCTACAATGAGCAGTTCTTC. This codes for CASSPLVASGVSYNEQFF.

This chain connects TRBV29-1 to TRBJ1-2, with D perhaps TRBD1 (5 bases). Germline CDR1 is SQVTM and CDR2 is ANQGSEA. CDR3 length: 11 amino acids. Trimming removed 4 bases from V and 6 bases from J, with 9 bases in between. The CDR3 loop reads CSVVWGDGYTF. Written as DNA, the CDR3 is TGCAGCGTTGTTTGGGGGGATGGCTACACCTTC.

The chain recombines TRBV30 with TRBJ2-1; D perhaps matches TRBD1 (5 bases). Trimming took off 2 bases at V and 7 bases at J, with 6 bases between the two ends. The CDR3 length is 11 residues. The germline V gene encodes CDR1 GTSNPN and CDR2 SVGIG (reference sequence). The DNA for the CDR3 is TGTGCCTGGAGTCGGACAAATGAGCAGTTCTTC. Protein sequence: CAWSRTNEQFF.

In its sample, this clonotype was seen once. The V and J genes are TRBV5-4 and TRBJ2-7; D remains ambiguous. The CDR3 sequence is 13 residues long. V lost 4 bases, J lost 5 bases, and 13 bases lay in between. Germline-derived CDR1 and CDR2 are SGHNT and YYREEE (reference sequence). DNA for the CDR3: TGTGCCAGCAGCCGGAGTAGAAGCGACGAGCAGTACTTC. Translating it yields CASSRSRSDEQYF.

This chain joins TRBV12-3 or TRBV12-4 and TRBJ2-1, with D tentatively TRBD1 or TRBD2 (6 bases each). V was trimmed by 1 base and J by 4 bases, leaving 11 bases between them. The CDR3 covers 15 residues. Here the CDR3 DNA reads TGTGCCAGCAGTTTAGGAGGGGGAGGATACAATGAGCAGTTCTTC. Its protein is CASSLGGGGYNEQFF.

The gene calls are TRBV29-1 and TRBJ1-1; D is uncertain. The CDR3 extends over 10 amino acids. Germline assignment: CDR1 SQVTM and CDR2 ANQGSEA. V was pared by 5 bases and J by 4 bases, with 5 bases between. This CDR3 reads CSVQPTEAFF. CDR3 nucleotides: TGCAGCGTTCAACCCACTGAAGCTTTCTTT.

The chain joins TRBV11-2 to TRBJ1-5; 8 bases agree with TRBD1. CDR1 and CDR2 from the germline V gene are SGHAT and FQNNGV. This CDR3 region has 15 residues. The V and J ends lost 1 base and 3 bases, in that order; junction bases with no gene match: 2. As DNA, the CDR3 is TGTGCCAGCAGCTTAGCGGGACAGGACAATCAGCCCCAGCATTTT. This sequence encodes CASSLAGQDNQPQHF.

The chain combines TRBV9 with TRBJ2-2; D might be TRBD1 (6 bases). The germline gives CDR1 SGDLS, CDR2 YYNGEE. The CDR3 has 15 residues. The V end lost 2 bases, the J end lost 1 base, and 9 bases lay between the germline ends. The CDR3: CASSVLQGNTGELFF. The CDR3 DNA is TGTGCCAGCAGCGTCCTACAGGGGAACACCGGGGAGCTGTTTTTT.

The CDR3 DNA follows: TGTGCCATCAGTGAAGGGCGGATGAACACTGAAGCTTTCTTT. This sequence encodes CAISEGRMNTEAFF. J is TRBJ1-1 and V is TRBV10-3; D is uncertain. This CDR3 region has 14 residues. CDR1 ENHRY and CDR2 SYGVKD come from the germline V gene. V lost 3 bases, J lost 0 bases, and 8 bases lay in between.

The CDR3 reads CASSFTAGSSGANVLTF. Written as DNA, the CDR3 is TGTGCCAGCAGTTTTACGGCAGGCAGCTCTGGGGCCAACGTCCTGACTTTC. The rearrangement uses TRBV12-3 or TRBV12-4 and TRBJ2-6; D gene ambiguous. V lost 3 bases to trimming and J lost 0 bases, with 12 bases between them. The CDR3 has 17 residues.

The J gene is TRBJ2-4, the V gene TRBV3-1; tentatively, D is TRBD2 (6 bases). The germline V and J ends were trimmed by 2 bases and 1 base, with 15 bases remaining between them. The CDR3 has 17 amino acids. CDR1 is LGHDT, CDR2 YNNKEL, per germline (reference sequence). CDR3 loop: CASSQYGGHNAKNIQYF. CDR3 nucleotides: TGTGCCAGCAGCCAATACGGGGGTCACAATGCCAAAAACATTCAGTACTTC.

DNA of the CDR3: TGTGCCATCAGAAACGTTAGCGGGGGGGCAGGTGAGCAGTTCTTC. This sequence encodes CAIRNVSGGAGEQFF. This rearrangement joins TRBV10-3 to TRBJ2-1, with TRBD2 identical over 11 bases. This CDR3 region has 15 residues. The germline V gene has CDR1 ENHRY and CDR2 SYGVKD. J was trimmed by 9 bases and V by 6 bases; bases with no gene match: 10.

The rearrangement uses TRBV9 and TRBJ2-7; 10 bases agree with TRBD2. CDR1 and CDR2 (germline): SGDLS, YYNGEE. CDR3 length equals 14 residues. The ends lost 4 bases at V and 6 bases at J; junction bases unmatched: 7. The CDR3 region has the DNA TGTGCCAGCAGCTCTACAGCGGGGGGGGGCGAGCAGTACTTC. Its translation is CASSSTAGGGEQYF.

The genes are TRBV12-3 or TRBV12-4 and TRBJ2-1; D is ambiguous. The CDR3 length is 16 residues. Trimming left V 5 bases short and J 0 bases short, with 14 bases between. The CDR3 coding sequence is TGTGCCAGCAGTCAAAGACTGGCCAGCTCCTACAATGAGCAGTTCTTC. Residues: CASSQRLASSYNEQFF.

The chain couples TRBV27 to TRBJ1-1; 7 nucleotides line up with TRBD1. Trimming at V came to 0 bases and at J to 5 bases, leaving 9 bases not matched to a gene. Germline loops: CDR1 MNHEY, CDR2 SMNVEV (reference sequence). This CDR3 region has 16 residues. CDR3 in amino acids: CASSLSLGQPSTEAFF. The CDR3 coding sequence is TGTGCCAGCAGTTTATCCCTGGGACAGCCAAGTACTGAAGCTTTCTTT.

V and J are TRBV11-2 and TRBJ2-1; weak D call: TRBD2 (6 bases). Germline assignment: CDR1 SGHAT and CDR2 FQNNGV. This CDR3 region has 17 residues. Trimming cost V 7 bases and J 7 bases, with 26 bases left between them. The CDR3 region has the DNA TGTGCCAGCATCGATCCGGGAGACCCGGATAATTGGAATGAGCAGTTCTTC. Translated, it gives CASIDPGDPDNWNEQFF. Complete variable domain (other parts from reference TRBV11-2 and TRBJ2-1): EAGVAQSPRYKIIEKRQSVAFWCNPISGHATLYWYQQILGQGPKLLIQFQNNGVVDDSQLPKDRFSAERLKGVDSTLKIQPAKLEDSAVYLCASIDPGDPDNWNEQFFGPGTRLTVL.

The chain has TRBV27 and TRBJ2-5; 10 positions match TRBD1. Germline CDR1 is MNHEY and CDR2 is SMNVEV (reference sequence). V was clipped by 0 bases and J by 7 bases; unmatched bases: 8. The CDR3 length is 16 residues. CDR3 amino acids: CASSLSRDRGRGTQYF. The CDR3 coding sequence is TGTGCCAGCAGTTTATCTCGGGACAGGGGCAGAGGGACCCAGTACTTC.

The CDR3 DNA reads TGCAGTGCCCCGGTTGGAGACAGGGATAACTATGGCTACACCTTC. Protein: CSAPVGDRDNYGYTF. The chain is built from TRBV20-1 and TRBJ1-2; 7 bases agree with TRBD1. Germline CDR1 reads DFQATT; CDR2 reads SNEGSKA (reference sequence). V shed 6 bases, J shed 1 base, and the junction held 11 bases outside the gene matches. This CDR3 spans 15 amino acids.

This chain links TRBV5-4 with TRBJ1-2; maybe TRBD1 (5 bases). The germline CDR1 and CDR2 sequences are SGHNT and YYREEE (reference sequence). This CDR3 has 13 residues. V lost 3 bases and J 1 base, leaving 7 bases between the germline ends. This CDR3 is CASSWDVNYGYTF. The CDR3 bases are TGTGCCAGCAGCTGGGACGTTAACTATGGCTACACCTTC.

CDR3 protein: CASSAETEAFF. The CDR3 DNA sequence: TGTGCCAGCAGTGCCGAGACGGAAGCTTTCTTT. This sequence joins TRBV6-5 and TRBJ1-1; no reliable D call. Trimming stripped 5 bases from V and 8 bases from J, with 9 bases between. Germline CDR1 MNHEY, CDR2 SVGAGI. This CDR3 has 11 amino acids.

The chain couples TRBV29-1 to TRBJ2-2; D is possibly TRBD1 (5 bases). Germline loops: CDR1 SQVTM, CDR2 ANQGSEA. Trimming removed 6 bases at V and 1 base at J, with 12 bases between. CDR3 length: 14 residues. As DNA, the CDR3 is TGCAGCGTCCGGCGAGGACAGAACACCGGGGAGCTGTTTTTT. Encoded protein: CSVRRGQNTGELFF.